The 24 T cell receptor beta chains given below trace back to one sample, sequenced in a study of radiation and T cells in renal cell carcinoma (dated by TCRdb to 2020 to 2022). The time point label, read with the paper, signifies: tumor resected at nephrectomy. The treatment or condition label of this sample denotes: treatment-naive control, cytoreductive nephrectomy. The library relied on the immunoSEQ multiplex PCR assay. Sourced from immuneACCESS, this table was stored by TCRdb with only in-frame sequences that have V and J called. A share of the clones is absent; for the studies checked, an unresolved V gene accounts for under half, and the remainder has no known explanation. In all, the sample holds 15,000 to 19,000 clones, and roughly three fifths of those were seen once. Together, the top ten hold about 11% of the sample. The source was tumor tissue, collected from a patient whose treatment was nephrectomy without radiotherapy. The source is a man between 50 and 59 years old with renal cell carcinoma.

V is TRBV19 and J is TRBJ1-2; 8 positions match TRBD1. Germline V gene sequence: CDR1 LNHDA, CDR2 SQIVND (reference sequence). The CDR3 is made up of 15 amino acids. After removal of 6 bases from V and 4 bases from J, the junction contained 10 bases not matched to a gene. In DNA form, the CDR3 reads TGTGCCAGTAGCCAAGACAGGGGAGCTAGCTATGGCTACACCTTC. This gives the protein CASSQDRGASYGYTF.

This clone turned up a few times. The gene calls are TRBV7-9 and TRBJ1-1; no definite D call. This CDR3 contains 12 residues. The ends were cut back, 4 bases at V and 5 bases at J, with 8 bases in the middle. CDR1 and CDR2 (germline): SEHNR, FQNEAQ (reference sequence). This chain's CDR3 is CASSYLRTEAFF. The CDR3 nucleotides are TGTGCCAGCAGCTACCTTCGGACTGAAGCTTTCTTT. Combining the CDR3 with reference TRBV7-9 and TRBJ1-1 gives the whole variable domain DTGVSQNPRHKITKRGQNVTFRCDPISEHNRLYWYRQTLGQGPEFLTYFQNEAQLEKSRLLSDRFSAERPKGSFSTLEIQRTEQGDSAMYLCASSYLRTEAFFGQGTRLTVV.

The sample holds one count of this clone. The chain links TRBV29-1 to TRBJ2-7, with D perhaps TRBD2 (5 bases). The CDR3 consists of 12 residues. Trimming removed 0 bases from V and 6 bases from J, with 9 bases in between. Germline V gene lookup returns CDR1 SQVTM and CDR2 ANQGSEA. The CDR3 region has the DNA TGCAGCGTTGAAGAAAACGGGGTCGAGCAGTACTTC. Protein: CSVEENGVEQYF.

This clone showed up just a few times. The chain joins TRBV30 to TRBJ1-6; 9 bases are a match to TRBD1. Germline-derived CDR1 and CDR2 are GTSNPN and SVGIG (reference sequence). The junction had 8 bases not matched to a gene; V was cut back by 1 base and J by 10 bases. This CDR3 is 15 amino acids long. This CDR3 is CAWSGPGTGRSPLHF. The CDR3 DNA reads TGTGCCTGGAGTGGCCCGGGGACAGGGAGGTCACCCCTCCACTTT.

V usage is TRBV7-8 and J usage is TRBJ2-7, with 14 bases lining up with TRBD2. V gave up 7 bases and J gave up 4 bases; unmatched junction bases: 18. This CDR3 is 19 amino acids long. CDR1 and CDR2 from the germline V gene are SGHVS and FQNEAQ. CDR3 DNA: TGTGCCAGCACCTTTCTCGGGACTAGCGGGGGTGACTTCCTTTACGAGCAGTACTTC. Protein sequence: CASTFLGTSGGDFLYEQYF.

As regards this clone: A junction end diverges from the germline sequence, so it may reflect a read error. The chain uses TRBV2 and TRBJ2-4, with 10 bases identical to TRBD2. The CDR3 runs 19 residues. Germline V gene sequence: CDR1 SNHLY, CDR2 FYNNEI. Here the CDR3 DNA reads TGTGCCAGCAGCGAAGCCCCTAGACTAGCGGGCGGAGCCAAAAACATTCAGTACTTC. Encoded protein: CASSEAPRLAGGAKNIQYF.

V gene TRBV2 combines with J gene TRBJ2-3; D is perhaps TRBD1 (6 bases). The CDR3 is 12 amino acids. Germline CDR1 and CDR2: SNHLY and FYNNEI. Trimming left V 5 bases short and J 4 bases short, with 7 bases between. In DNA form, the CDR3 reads TGTGCCAGCAGTTACAGGGCAGATACGCAGTATTTT. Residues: CASSYRADTQYF.

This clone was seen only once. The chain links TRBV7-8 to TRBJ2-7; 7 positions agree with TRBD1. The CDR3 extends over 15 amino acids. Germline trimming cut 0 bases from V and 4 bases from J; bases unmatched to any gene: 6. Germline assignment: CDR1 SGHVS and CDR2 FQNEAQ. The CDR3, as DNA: TGTGCCAGCAGCTTAGCGCTCGACAGGGCGTACGAGCAGTACTTC. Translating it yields CASSLALDRAYEQYF.

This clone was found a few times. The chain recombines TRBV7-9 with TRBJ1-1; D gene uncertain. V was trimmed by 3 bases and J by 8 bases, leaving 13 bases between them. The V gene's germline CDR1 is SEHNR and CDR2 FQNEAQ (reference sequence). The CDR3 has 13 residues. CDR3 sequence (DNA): TGTGCCAGCAGCTTCATGGCAGAAAGAGAAGCTTTCTTT. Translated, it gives CASSFMAEREAFF.

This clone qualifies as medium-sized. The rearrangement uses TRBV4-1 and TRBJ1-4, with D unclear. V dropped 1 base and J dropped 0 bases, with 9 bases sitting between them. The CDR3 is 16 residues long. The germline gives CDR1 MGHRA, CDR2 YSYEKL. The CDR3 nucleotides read TGCGCCAGCAGCCAAGGCCACCTGACAACTAATGAAAAACTGTTTTTT. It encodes CASSQGHLTTNEKLFF.

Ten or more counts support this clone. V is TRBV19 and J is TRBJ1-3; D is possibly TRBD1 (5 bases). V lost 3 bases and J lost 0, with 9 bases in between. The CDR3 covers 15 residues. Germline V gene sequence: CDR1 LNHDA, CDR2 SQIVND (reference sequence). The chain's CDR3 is CASSIDRTSGNTIYF. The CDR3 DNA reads TGTGCCAGTAGTATTGACAGAACCTCTGGAAACACCATATATTTT.

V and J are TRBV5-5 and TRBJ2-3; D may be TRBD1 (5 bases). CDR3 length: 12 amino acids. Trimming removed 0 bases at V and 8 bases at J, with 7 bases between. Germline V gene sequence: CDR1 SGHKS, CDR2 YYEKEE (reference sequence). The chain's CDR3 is CASSLDRITQYF. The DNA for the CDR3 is TGTGCCAGCAGCTTGGACAGGATTACGCAGTATTTT.

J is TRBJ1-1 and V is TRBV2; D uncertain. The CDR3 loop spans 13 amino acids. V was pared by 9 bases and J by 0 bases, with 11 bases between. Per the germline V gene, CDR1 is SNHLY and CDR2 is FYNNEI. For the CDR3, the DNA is TGTGCCAGTAGTATCAGGCTGAACACTGAAGCTTTCTTT. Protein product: CASSIRLNTEAFF.

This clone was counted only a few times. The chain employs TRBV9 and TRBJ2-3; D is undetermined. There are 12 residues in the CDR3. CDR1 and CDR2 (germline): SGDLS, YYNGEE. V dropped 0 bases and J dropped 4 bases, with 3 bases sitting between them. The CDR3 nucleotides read TGTGCCAGCAGCGTAGCAGCAGATACGCAGTATTTT. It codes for CASSVAADTQYF.

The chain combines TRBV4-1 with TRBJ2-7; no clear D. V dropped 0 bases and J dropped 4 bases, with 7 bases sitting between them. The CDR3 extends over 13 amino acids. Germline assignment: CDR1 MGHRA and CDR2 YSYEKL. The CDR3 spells CASSQERQYEQYF. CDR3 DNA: TGCGCCAGCAGCCAAGAGAGGCAGTACGAGCAGTACTTC.

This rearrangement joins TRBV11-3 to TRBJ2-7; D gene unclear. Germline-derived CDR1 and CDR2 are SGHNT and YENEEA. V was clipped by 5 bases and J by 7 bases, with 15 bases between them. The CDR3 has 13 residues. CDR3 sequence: CASSPGRSGEQYF. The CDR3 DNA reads TGTGCCAGCAGCCCTGGACGGTCTGGTGAGCAGTACTTC.

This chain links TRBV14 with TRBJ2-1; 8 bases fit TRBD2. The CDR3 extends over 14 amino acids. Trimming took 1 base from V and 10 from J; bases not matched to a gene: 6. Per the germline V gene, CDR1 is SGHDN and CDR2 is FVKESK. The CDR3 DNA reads TGTGCCAGCAGCCAAGTCTTCCGGGAGGGGGAGCAGTTCTTC. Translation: CASSQVFREGEQFF.

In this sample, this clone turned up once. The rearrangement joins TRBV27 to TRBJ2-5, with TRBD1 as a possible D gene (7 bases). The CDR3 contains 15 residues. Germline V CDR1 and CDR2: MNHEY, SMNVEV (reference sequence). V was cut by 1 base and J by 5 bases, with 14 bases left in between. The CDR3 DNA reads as TGTGCCAGCAGTTTATTAGGAGGGGGCGAGGAGACCCAGTACTTC. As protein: CASSLLGGGEETQYF.

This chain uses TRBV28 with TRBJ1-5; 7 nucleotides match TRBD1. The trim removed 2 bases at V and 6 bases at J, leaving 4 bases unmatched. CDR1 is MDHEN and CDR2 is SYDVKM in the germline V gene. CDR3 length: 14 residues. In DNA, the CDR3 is TGTGCCAGCAGTTTAGTGACAGGGAGTCAGCCCCAGCATTTT. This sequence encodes CASSLVTGSQPQHF.

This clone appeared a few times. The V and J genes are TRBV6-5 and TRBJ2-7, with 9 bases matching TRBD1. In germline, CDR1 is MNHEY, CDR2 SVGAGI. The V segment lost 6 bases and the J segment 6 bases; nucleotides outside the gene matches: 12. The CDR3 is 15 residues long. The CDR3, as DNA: TGTGCCAGCAGCCACCCGGACAGGGGCAAGCGCGAGCAGTACTTC. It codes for CASSHPDRGKREQYF.

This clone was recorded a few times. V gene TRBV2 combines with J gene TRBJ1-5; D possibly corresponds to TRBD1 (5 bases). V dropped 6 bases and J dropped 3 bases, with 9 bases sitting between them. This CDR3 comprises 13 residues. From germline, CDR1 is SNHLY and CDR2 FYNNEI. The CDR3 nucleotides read TGTGCCAGCAGGGGACGGGTCAATCAGCCCCAGCATTTT. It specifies CASRGRVNQPQHF.

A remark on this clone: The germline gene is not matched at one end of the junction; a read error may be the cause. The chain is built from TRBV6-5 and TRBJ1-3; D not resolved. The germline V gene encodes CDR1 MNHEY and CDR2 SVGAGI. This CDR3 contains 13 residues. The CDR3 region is CASSYPPGNTIYF. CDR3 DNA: TGTGCCAGCAGTTACCCGCCTGGGAACACCATATATTTT.

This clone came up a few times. This CDR3 reads CAWNVGAGTDTQYF. The DNA for the CDR3 is TGTGCCTGGAATGTGGGCGCGGGCACAGATACGCAGTATTTT. The chain has TRBV30 and TRBJ2-3, with D uncertain. The CDR3 is 14 amino acids. V lost 4 bases to trimming and J lost 1 base, with 12 bases between them. Looked up from germline, CDR1 is GTSNPN and CDR2 is SVGIG (reference sequence).

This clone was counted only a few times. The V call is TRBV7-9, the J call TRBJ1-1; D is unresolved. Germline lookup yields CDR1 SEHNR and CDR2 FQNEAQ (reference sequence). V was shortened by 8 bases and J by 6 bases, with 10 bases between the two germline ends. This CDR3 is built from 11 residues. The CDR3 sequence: CASGEGAEAFF. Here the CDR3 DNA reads TGTGCCAGCGGAGAAGGCGCTGAAGCTTTCTTT. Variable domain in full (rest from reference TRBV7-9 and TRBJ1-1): DTGVSQNPRHKITKRGQNVTFRCDPISEHNRLYWYRQTLGQGPEFLTYFQNEAQLEKSRLLSDRFSAERPKGSFSTLEIQRTEQGDSAMYLCASGEGAEAFFGQGTRLTVV.